The 32 T cell receptor beta chains in this list originate from one sample, sequenced in a study of monozygotic twins with inflammatory bowel disease. Reanalyzing the 5' RACE reads, TCRdb keeps one entry per CDR3 protein, without DNA. The sample table sets out about 160,000 distinct CDR3 sequences. Input material: blood. The receptor set was obtained from a human donor with ulcerative colitis or Crohn's disease, or a healthy co-twin of an affected twin (not recorded which).

The chain is built from TRBV28 and TRBJ2-3; TCRdb reports TRBD2, a call that lacks DNA to check it against. The CDR3 consists of 17 residues. CDR1 and CDR2 (germline): MDHEN, SYDVKM. CDR3 amino acids: CASSLPSGRAGTDTQYF.

The chain links TRBV12-3 or TRBV12-4 to TRBJ1-2; checking the TCRdb D call of TRBD1 is not possible without DNA. CDR3 length equals 14 residues. The CDR3 loop is CASHIHRDNYGYTF.

V gene TRBV7-8 combines with J gene TRBJ2-3; the TCRdb D gene call, TRBD1, has no DNA to confirm it. Germline V gene lookup returns CDR1 SGHVS and CDR2 FQNEAQ. CDR3 length equals 15 residues. The CDR3 spells CASTPGQGFTDTQYF.

This CDR3 is CAWRPSGGPSYEQYF. This chain joins TRBV30 and TRBJ2-7; TCRdb lists TRBD2, though no DNA is available to test this call. Germline CDR1 GTSNPN, CDR2 SVGIG (reference sequence). The CDR3 is 15 amino acids.

The V call is TRBV18, the J call TRBJ1-5; without DNA, the TCRdb call of TRBD1 cannot be checked. Germline V gives CDR1 KGHSH, CDR2 LQKENI. The CDR3 covers 16 residues. CDR3 protein: CASSPNQGQINQPQHF.

The rearrangement joins TRBV4-1 to TRBJ2-3. The CDR3 length is 18 residues. Per the germline V gene, CDR1 is MGHRA and CDR2 is YSYEKL. CDR3 residues: CASSPRGSASSSTDTQYF.

This chain connects TRBV12-3 or TRBV12-4 to TRBJ2-1; the D call from TCRdb, TRBD1, cannot be confirmed without DNA. This CDR3 comprises 13 residues. The CDR3 loop reads CASNPRGFYEQFF.

The chain has TRBV9 and TRBJ2-3; the TCRdb call, TRBD1, lacks DNA for checking. Germline V lookup: CDR1 SGDLS, CDR2 YYNGEE. The CDR3 runs 16 residues. This CDR3 reads CASSLERRGGTDTQYF. The full variable domain, its missing parts supplied by reference TRBV9 and TRBJ2-3, is DSGVTQTPKHLITATGQRVTLRCSPRSGDLSVYWYQQSLDQGLQFLIQYYNGEERAKGNILERFSAQQFPDLHSELNLSSLELGDSALYFCASSLERRGGTDTQYFGPGTRLTVL.

The chain links TRBV12-3 or TRBV12-4 to TRBJ2-1; the D call from TCRdb, TRBD2, cannot be confirmed without DNA. The CDR3 sequence is 14 residues long. CDR3 loop: CASSFGTSGNEQFF.

V gene TRBV20-1 combines with J gene TRBJ2-1; TCRdb outputs TRBD2, but without DNA this stays unchecked. The germline V gene has CDR1 DFQATT and CDR2 SNEGSKA (reference sequence). CDR3 length: 17 residues. This CDR3 reads CSARAGELVRSYNEQFF.

This sequence joins TRBV28 and TRBJ2-7; TCRdb picks TRBD1, but there is no DNA to check that call. The germline V gene has CDR1 MDHEN and CDR2 SYDVKM. This CDR3 contains 16 residues. The CDR3 sequence is CASSLAPGGRRGEQYF.

The genes are TRBV6-1 and TRBJ2-2; the D call of TRBD2 rests on TCRdb alone, since no DNA is present to check it. Germline V CDR1 and CDR2: MNHNS, SASEGT. This CDR3 contains 16 residues. CDR3 sequence reads: CASSPGLALNTGELFF.

The V gene is TRBV5-1, the J gene TRBJ2-3; the D call of TRBD1 rests on TCRdb alone, since no DNA is present to check it. Germline V gives CDR1 SGHRS, CDR2 YFSETQ. The CDR3 is 15 amino acids. The CDR3 is CASSLEGVSTDTQYF.

The V call is TRBV28, the J call TRBJ2-1; the D gene TCRdb calls, TRBD2, cannot be checked with no DNA. CDR1 and CDR2 from the germline V gene are MDHEN and SYDVKM. The length of the CDR3 is 15 residues. CDR3 loop: CASSLEAGLSYEQFF.

CDR3: CASTGTSVYNEQFF. This chain connects TRBV12-3 or TRBV12-4 to TRBJ2-1; TCRdb picks TRBD2, but there is no DNA to check that call. This CDR3 contains 14 residues.

The chain uses TRBV24-1 and TRBJ1-5; TCRdb lists TRBD1, though no DNA is available to test this call. Germline-derived CDR1 and CDR2 are KGHDR and SFDVKD. This CDR3 is built from 14 residues. The CDR3 reads CATSDGGGNQPQHF.

The chain is built from TRBV6-5 and TRBJ2-7; TCRdb names TRBD2, which stays unverified in the absence of DNA. This CDR3 contains 12 residues. From germline, CDR1 is MNHEY and CDR2 SVGAGI. The chain's CDR3 is CATTTGSYEQYF.

The rearrangement links TRBV4-2 to TRBJ1-5. CDR3 length: 14 residues. Germline loops: CDR1 LGHNA, CDR2 YNFKEQ. The CDR3 loop is CASSQVLADQPQHF.

CDR3 sequence: CASSFGTVLYNEQFF. The genes are TRBV11-2 and TRBJ2-1; TCRdb gives TRBD1 as the D gene, but with no DNA this cannot be confirmed. Germline assignment: CDR1 SGHAT and CDR2 FQNNGV. The CDR3 sequence is 15 residues long.

The chain has TRBV12-3 or TRBV12-4 and TRBJ2-3. The length of the CDR3 is 11 residues. The CDR3 sequence: CASRHTDTQYF.

The chain has TRBV29-1 and TRBJ2-5; with no DNA, the TCRdb D assignment of TRBD2 cannot be verified. Germline values: CDR1 SQVTM, CDR2 ANQGSEA. This CDR3 region has 12 residues. The CDR3 sequence is CSVEVGGGTQYF. Supplemented by reference TRBV29-1 and TRBJ2-5, the full variable domain reads SAVISQKPSRDICQRGTSLTIQCQVDSQVTMMFWYRQQPGQSLTLIATANQGSEATYESGFVIDKFPISRPNLTFSTLTVSNMSPEDSSIYLCSVEVGGGTQYFGPGTRLLVL.

This chain joins TRBV5-1 and TRBJ1-5; as DNA is missing, the TRBD1 call by TCRdb cannot be tested. There are 13 residues in the CDR3. CDR1 is SGHRS and CDR2 is YFSETQ in the germline V gene. CDR3 loop: CASSQGIGQPQHF.

V gene TRBV11-3 combines with J gene TRBJ2-2; with no DNA, the TCRdb D assignment of TRBD1 cannot be verified. In germline, CDR1 is SGHNT, CDR2 YENEEA. The CDR3 length is 13 residues. The CDR3 loop is CASSGGGTGELFF.

This chain connects TRBV7-2 to TRBJ2-7; TCRdb designates TRBD2, a call that cannot be tested without DNA. The CDR3 consists of 15 residues. From germline, CDR1 is SGHTA and CDR2 FQGNSA. CDR3 residues: CASSFSPVLGYEQYF.

The CDR3 spells CASSLDGVVGEKLFF. The chain employs TRBV7-8 and TRBJ1-4. Per germline, CDR1 SGHVS and CDR2 FQNEAQ. The CDR3 extends over 15 amino acids.

This chain links TRBV10-2 with TRBJ2-7. Germline V gene data show CDR1 as WSHSY and CDR2 as SAAADI. The length of the CDR3 is 12 residues. The CDR3 here is CASSVVLYEQYF.

This chain connects TRBV28 to TRBJ2-7; TCRdb's D gene call, TRBD1, goes unchecked for lack of DNA. The CDR3 contains 17 residues. Germline V CDR1 and CDR2: MDHEN, SYDVKM. CDR3 sequence: CASSFHPGTKVTYEQYF.

The chain combines TRBV9 with TRBJ1-5. The CDR3 has 14 amino acids. Germline V gene lookup returns CDR1 SGDLS and CDR2 YYNGEE. CDR3 in amino acids: CASSLDISNQPQHF.

This sequence joins TRBV9 and TRBJ2-5; TCRdb designates TRBD1, a call that cannot be tested without DNA. The CDR3 totals 14 residues. CDR1 is SGDLS and CDR2 is YYNGEE in the germline V gene. This chain's CDR3 is CASSVQGGKETQYF.

This chain joins TRBV6-2 or TRBV6-3 and TRBJ2-7; with no DNA, the TCRdb D assignment of TRBD2 cannot be verified. Germline assignment: CDR1 MNHEY and CDR2 SVGEGT. This CDR3 comprises 16 residues. The CDR3 region is CASKGVRTEDFYEQYF.

The J gene is TRBJ2-7, the V gene TRBV18; the TCRdb call, TRBD1, lacks DNA for checking. The CDR3 contains 15 residues. Looked up from germline, CDR1 is KGHSH and CDR2 is LQKENI. This chain's CDR3 is CASSPAGTGEYEQYF.

The chain joins TRBV7-9 to TRBJ2-3; TCRdb's D call of TRBD2 is untestable without DNA. This CDR3 spans 14 amino acids. CDR1 SEHNR and CDR2 FQNEAQ come from the germline V gene (reference sequence). The CDR3 is CASSAGRGGDTQYF.